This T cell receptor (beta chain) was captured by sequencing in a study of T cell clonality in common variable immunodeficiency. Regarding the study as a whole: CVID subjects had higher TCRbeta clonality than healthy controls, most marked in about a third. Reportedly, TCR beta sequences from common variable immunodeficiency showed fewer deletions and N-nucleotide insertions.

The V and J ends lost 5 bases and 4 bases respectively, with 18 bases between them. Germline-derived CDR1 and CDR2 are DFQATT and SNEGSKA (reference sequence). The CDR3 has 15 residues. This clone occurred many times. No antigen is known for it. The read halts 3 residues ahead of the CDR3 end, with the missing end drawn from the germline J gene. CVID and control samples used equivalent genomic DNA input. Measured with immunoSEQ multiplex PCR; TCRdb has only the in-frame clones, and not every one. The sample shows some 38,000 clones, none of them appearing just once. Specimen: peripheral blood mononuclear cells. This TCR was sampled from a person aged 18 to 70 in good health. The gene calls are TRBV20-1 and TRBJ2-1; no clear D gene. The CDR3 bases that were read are TGCAGTGCTGTCCACAGACCCAACATTTACAATGAG. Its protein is CSAVHRPNIYNE. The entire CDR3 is CSAVHRPNIYNEQFF.